This T cell receptor beta chain was sequenced during a study of T cells expressing NK-cell markers. On the study more broadly: Cells sorted as CD3+CD56+NKG2C+, CD3+CD56+NKG2C- and CD3+CD56-NKG2C+ T cells supplied the TCR beta repertoires.

Germline V gives CDR1 SGHRS, CDR2 YFSETQ. This CDR3 is built from 16 residues. Study-wide findings and caveats: These clonotypes additionally ranked first within the CD3+CD56-NKG2C+ fraction of a few donors.

Beta-chain TCR cDNA was generated via 5'RACE template switching with UMIs. TCRdb reanalyzed the 5' RACE reads and collapses them to one entry per CDR3 protein, without DNA. Recorded for this sample: some 120,000 distinct CDR3 sequences. On this clonotype: Antigen unknown.

The clonotype originates from a woman between 18 and 69 years old in good health. The chain couples TRBV5-1 to TRBJ2-7; TCRdb returns TRBD1, unconfirmable since there is no DNA. What was sequenced was blood T cells: a sorted CD56 or NKG2C T cell subset, CD4+ or CD8+ T cells, or bulk PBMC T cells (not recorded which). CDR3 amino acids: CASSLVGGGSSYEQYF.